These T cell receptor beta chains were read from a single sample in a study of PD-L1 blockade in urothelial cancer. Clones were sequenced by immunoSEQ multiplex PCR, and TCRdb holds only the in-frame ones, with some missing. The table lists over 100,000 clones, around 90% of them singletons. This specimen consisted of PBMCs, obtained around atezolizumab (anti-PD-L1) treatment. All receptors come from a man between 60 and 70 years old with urothelial cancer. Both conserved end residues are part of each CDR3. The order of the fields is D gene, J gene, clone size, V gene, CDR3 protein, CDR3 DNA. D genes are given only for firm matches. For some rows the clone size is stated as once, few or many, or as a class when expanded; others skip it.

D gene: TRBD2
J gene: TRBJ2-1
clone size: NA
V gene: TRBV6-5
CDR3 protein: CASSYVLAADHEQFF
CDR3 DNA: TGTGCCAGCAGTTACGTCCTAGCGGCTGATCATGAGCAGTTCTTC

D gene: TRBD2
J gene: TRBJ2-3
clone size: NA
V gene: TRBV27
CDR3 protein: CASSLRVLAGGPTTDTQYF
CDR3 DNA: TGTGCCAGCAGTTTGAGGGTCTTAGCGGGAGGGCCTACTACAGATACGCAGTATTTT

D gene: NA
J gene: TRBJ2-2
clone size: NA
V gene: TRBV7-3
CDR3 protein: CASSPRYLPTGELFF
CDR3 DNA: TGTGCCAGCAGCCCTAGATACTTACCCACCGGGGAGCTGTTTTTT

D gene: NA
J gene: TRBJ1-6
clone size: NA
V gene: TRBV10-3
CDR3 protein: CAISPGTRGSPLHF
CDR3 DNA: TGTGCCATCAGTCCCGGGACAAGGGGTTCACCCCTCCACTTT

D gene: TRBD1
J gene: TRBJ1-3
clone size: NA
V gene: TRBV27
CDR3 protein: CASSSKRQGFSGNTIYF
CDR3 DNA: TGTGCCAGCAGTTCCAAGAGACAGGGTTTCTCTGGAAACACCATATATTTT

D gene: TRBD1
J gene: TRBJ2-3
clone size: NA
V gene: TRBV28
CDR3 protein: CASTPGQGADTQYF
CDR3 DNA: TGTGCCAGCACCCCCGGACAGGGTGCGGATACGCAGTATTTT

D gene: TRBD2
J gene: TRBJ2-1
clone size: NA
V gene: TRBV4-1
CDR3 protein: CASSQDLVGREGYYNEQFF
CDR3 DNA: TGCGCCAGCAGCCAAGATTTGGTTGGGCGGGAGGGGTATTACAATGAGCAGTTCTTC

D gene: TRBD1
J gene: TRBJ2-5
clone size: NA
V gene: TRBV4-2
CDR3 protein: CASSQGARGTKETQYF
CDR3 DNA: TGTGCCAGCAGCCAAGGGGCCAGGGGGACCAAAGAGACCCAGTACTTC

D gene: NA
J gene: TRBJ1-1
clone size: NA
V gene: TRBV10-2
CDR3 protein: CASSEMSGSLAFF
CDR3 DNA: TGCGCCAGCAGTGAGATGTCAGGGTCTTTAGCTTTCTTT

D gene: TRBD1
J gene: TRBJ1-6
clone size: NA
V gene: TRBV10-1
CDR3 protein: CASSAGTVNSPLHF
CDR3 DNA: TGCGCCAGCAGTGCCGGGACAGTTAATTCACCCCTCCACTTT

D gene: TRBD2
J gene: TRBJ2-3
clone size: NA
V gene: TRBV29-1
CDR3 protein: CSVEVGGRGTDTQYF
CDR3 DNA: TGCAGCGTTGAAGTCGGCGGGAGAGGAACAGATACGCAGTATTTT

D gene: NA
J gene: TRBJ1-2
clone size: NA
V gene: TRBV5-4
CDR3 protein: CASSLEGVNYGYTF
CDR3 DNA: TGTGCCAGCAGCTTGGAGGGGGTTAACTATGGCTACACCTTC

D gene: TRBD1
J gene: TRBJ1-6
clone size: NA
V gene: TRBV5-1
CDR3 protein: CASRTGQGASPLHF
CDR3 DNA: TGCGCCAGCAGGACGGGACAGGGAGCGTCACCCCTCCACTTT

D gene: TRBD2
J gene: TRBJ2-3
clone size: NA
V gene: TRBV29-1
CDR3 protein: CSVDGTSGRTDTQYF
CDR3 DNA: TGCAGCGTTGACGGGACTAGCGGGAGGACAGATACGCAGTATTTT

D gene: NA
J gene: TRBJ1-4
clone size: NA
V gene: TRBV5-1
CDR3 protein: CASRDSSTNEKLFF
CDR3 DNA: TGCGCCAGCAGGGACAGTTCAACTAATGAAAAACTGTTTTTT

D gene: NA
J gene: TRBJ1-4
clone size: NA
V gene: TRBV4-3
CDR3 protein: CASSPQPGTNEKLFF
CDR3 DNA: TGCGCCAGCAGCCCTCAGCCGGGAACTAATGAAAAACTGTTTTTT

D gene: TRBD1
J gene: TRBJ2-7
clone size: NA
V gene: TRBV11-2
CDR3 protein: CASSLGGTGGSYEQYF
CDR3 DNA: TGTGCCAGCAGCTTAGGAGGGACAGGGGGGTCCTACGAGCAGTACTTC

D gene: TRBD1
J gene: TRBJ2-7
clone size: NA
V gene: TRBV28
CDR3 protein: CASRPQGSPYEQYF
CDR3 DNA: TGTGCCAGCAGACCACAGGGGTCCCCCTACGAGCAGTACTTC

D gene: NA
J gene: TRBJ1-1
clone size: NA
V gene: TRBV1
CDR3 protein: CTSSQWDRGEITEAFF
CDR3 DNA: TGCACCAGCAGCCAATGGGACAGGGGCGAGATCACTGAAGCTTTCTTT

D gene: NA
J gene: TRBJ1-2
clone size: NA
V gene: TRBV6-1
CDR3 protein: CASSELPNYGYTF
CDR3 DNA: TGTGCCAGCAGTGAACTCCCTAACTATGGCTACACCTTC

D gene: NA
J gene: TRBJ2-1
clone size: once
V gene: TRBV5-1
CDR3 protein: CASSPGMGSYNEQFF
CDR3 DNA: TGCGCCAGCAGCCCCGGGATGGGGTCCTACAATGAGCAGTTCTTC

D gene: TRBD2
J gene: TRBJ2-1
clone size: few
V gene: TRBV28
CDR3 protein: CASSTRGLATHRTNEQFF
CDR3 DNA: TGTGCCAGCAGTACACGGGGACTAGCGACTCATAGGACCAATGAGCAGTTCTTC

D gene: TRBD2
J gene: TRBJ2-3
clone size: NA
V gene: TRBV11-1
CDR3 protein: CASSSGLAGTDTQYF
CDR3 DNA: TGTGCCAGCAGCTCCGGACTAGCGGGCACAGATACGCAGTATTTT

D gene: NA
J gene: TRBJ1-2
clone size: NA
V gene: TRBV10-3
CDR3 protein: CAISDTARLYGYTF
CDR3 DNA: TGTGCCATCAGTGATACCGCCAGACTCTATGGCTACACCTTC

D gene: NA
J gene: TRBJ1-1
clone size: NA
V gene: TRBV5-1
CDR3 protein: CASSIRTVGYGNTEAFF
CDR3 DNA: TGCGCCAGCAGTATCCGGACAGTTGGATATGGGAACACTGAAGCTTTCTTT

D gene: TRBD1
J gene: TRBJ1-5
clone size: NA
V gene: TRBV11-2
CDR3 protein: CASRLIGQGAVNSNQPQHF
CDR3 DNA: TGTGCCAGCAGACTTATTGGACAGGGGGCGGTCAATAGCAATCAGCCCCAGCATTTT

D gene: TRBD1
J gene: TRBJ1-5
clone size: NA
V gene: TRBV5-5
CDR3 protein: CASTDRGGQPQHF
CDR3 DNA: TGTGCCAGCACCGACAGGGGTGGTCAGCCCCAGCATTTT

D gene: TRBD1
J gene: TRBJ2-3
clone size: NA
V gene: TRBV5-4
CDR3 protein: CASSRTGVPQDTQYF
CDR3 DNA: TGTGCCAGCAGCCGGACAGGCGTCCCCCAAGATACGCAGTATTTT

D gene: NA
J gene: TRBJ2-7
clone size: NA
V gene: TRBV21-1
CDR3 protein: CASSKGWSSGPAGYEQYF
CDR3 DNA: TGTGCCAGCAGCAAGGGGTGGTCTAGCGGGCCGGCGGGATACGAGCAGTACTTC

D gene: NA
J gene: TRBJ2-5
clone size: NA
V gene: TRBV4-3
CDR3 protein: CASSQEVQQETQYF
CDR3 DNA: TGCGCCAGCAGCCAAGAGGTCCAGCAAGAGACCCAGTACTTC

D gene: NA
J gene: TRBJ1-4
clone size: NA
V gene: TRBV15
CDR3 protein: CATSYGSGRLEKLFF
CDR3 DNA: TGTGCCACCAGCTACGGCAGCGGAAGATTGGAAAAACTGTTTTTT

D gene: NA
J gene: TRBJ2-5
clone size: once
V gene: TRBV29-1
CDR3 protein: CSPRGDGETQYF
CDR3 DNA: TGCAGCCCCAGGGGGGACGGTGAGACCCAGTACTTC

D gene: NA
J gene: TRBJ2-5
clone size: NA
V gene: TRBV5-5
CDR3 protein: CASSLANRPGRETQYF
CDR3 DNA: TGTGCCAGCAGCTTGGCCAATCGGCCAGGGCGGGAGACCCAGTACTTC

D gene: TRBD2
J gene: TRBJ2-1
clone size: once
V gene: TRBV5-1
CDR3 protein: CASTDLSGSNEQFF
CDR3 DNA: TGCGCCAGCACCGACCTTAGCGGGAGCAATGAGCAGTTCTTC

D gene: TRBD2
J gene: TRBJ2-7
clone size: NA
V gene: TRBV27
CDR3 protein: CASSLSSGGRTYEQYF
CDR3 DNA: TGTGCCAGCAGTTTATCCTCCGGCGGGAGGACCTACGAGCAGTACTTC

D gene: NA
J gene: TRBJ1-1
clone size: NA
V gene: TRBV2
CDR3 protein: CASSEGTSNTEAFF
CDR3 DNA: TGTGCCAGCAGTGAAGGTACATCGAACACTGAAGCTTTCTTT

D gene: TRBD1
J gene: TRBJ1-1
clone size: NA
V gene: TRBV6-5
CDR3 protein: CASSPLTGHTEAFF
CDR3 DNA: TGTGCCAGCAGTCCCTTGACAGGGCACACTGAAGCTTTCTTT

D gene: TRBD2
J gene: TRBJ2-1
clone size: few
V gene: TRBV19
CDR3 protein: CASRLGTSLNEQFF
CDR3 DNA: TGTGCCAGTAGGCTCGGGACTAGTCTCAATGAGCAGTTCTTC

D gene: TRBD2
J gene: TRBJ2-7
clone size: NA
V gene: TRBV6-1
CDR3 protein: CASSLAGGTYEQYF
CDR3 DNA: TGTGCCAGCAGTTTAGCGGGAGGAACCTACGAGCAGTACTTC